The TCR beta chain under discussion was sequenced for a study of neurological immune-mediated disorders. Findings and caveats of the study: Because no CDR3 amino acid sequences were shared across subjects by expanded clones, private repertoires were suggested in all groups.

Serving as healthy controls were blood bank volunteers based in Maryland, USA. Libraries from sorted cells each used approximately 1 million CD4+ or CD8+ T cells. The length of the CDR3 is 14 residues. The V and J ends lost 4 bases and 5 bases respectively, with 11 bases between them. Germline CDR1 and CDR2: LGHNA and YSLEER. TCRdb reprocessed the 5' RACE reads with MiXCR, giving one entry per CDR3 protein. The table has some 47,000 distinct CDR3 sequences, 6% to 7% seen once; the top ten hold 0.57%. Remarks on this clonotype: Its antigen remains unidentified.

Specimen: CD4+ T cells from blood. The chain combines TRBV4-3 with TRBJ1-4; tentative D call: TRBD1 (5 bases). This TCR came from a woman aged 40 to 50 in good health. The CDR3, as DNA: TGCGCCAGCAGCCTCGGACAAGGGAATGAAAAACTGTTTTTT. Amino acid sequence: CASSLGQGNEKLFF.